This passage covers 26 T cell receptor beta chains from one sample sequenced in a study of blood T cell repertoires in COVID-19. Clones were read by immunoSEQ multiplex PCR, and TCRdb kept only the in-frame ones, dropping some. Of about 65,000 clones in the sample, around four fifths were seen once. The specimen was peripheral blood. The receptor source for this set is a human donor in a cohort sampled during active COVID-19.

This chain links TRBV6-4 with TRBJ2-3; TRBD2 matches 8 bases. J was trimmed by 0 bases and V by 4 bases; bases with no gene match: 3. Germline values: CDR1 MRHNA, CDR2 SNTAGT. The CDR3 runs to 15 residues. In nucleotides, the CDR3 is TGTGCCAGCAGTGGATTAGCGGGGAGCACAGATACGCAGTATTTT. Its protein is CASSGLAGSTDTQYF.

The chain employs TRBV7-9 and TRBJ2-5, with TRBD2 matching over 10 bases. This CDR3 is 14 amino acids long. Germline CDR1 and CDR2: SEHNR and FQNEAQ (reference sequence). J gave up 2 bases and V 3 bases, and 0 bases lay outside the gene matches. The CDR3 DNA reads TGTGCCAGCAGCTTGGGACTAGCGCAAGAGACCCAGTACTTC. As protein: CASSLGLAQETQYF.

CDR3 bases: TGTGCCAGCAGTTCTTACCAGGGGAGCACCATTCAGTACTTC. It specifies CASSSYQGSTIQYF. The chain combines TRBV27 with TRBJ2-4; weak D call: TRBD1 (6 bases). From germline, CDR1 is MNHEY and CDR2 SMNVEV (reference sequence). V was cut by 4 bases and J by 9 bases, with 16 bases left in between. This CDR3 contains 14 residues.

V and J are TRBV4-1 and TRBJ2-5; 8 bases align to TRBD2. Germline V CDR1 and CDR2: MGHRA, YSYEKL. J was trimmed by 5 bases and V by 1 base; bases with no gene match: 6. CDR3 size: 15 residues. CDR3 nucleotide sequence: TGCGCCAGCAGCCAAGTGCCCGGGGGGGATGAGACCCAGTACTTC. Translated, it gives CASSQVPGGDETQYF.

The rearrangement joins TRBV5-1 to TRBJ2-5; no reliable D call. Germline CDR1 and CDR2: SGHRS and YFSETQ. CDR3 length: 13 amino acids. The V end lost 1 base, the J end lost 5 bases, and 9 bases lay between the germline ends. This CDR3 is CASSLSGSETQYF. Written as DNA, the CDR3 is TGCGCCAGCAGCTTGTCGGGTTCGGAGACCCAGTACTTC.

This clone has just a few counts. The chain joins TRBV2 to TRBJ2-2; 9 nucleotides match TRBD1. Germline loops: CDR1 SNHLY, CDR2 FYNNEI. The CDR3 is made up of 14 amino acids. The V gene end was trimmed by 6 bases and the J gene end by 7 bases; junction bases not matched to a gene: 6. CDR3 protein: CASRGTGPIGELFF. The CDR3 DNA is TGTGCCAGCAGGGGGACAGGGCCGATCGGGGAGCTGTTTTTT.

This chain connects TRBV5-1 to TRBJ2-5; 10 bases are a match to TRBD2. The CDR3 covers 16 residues. Germline V lookup: CDR1 SGHRS, CDR2 YFSETQ. The V gene end was trimmed by 4 bases and the J gene end by 5 bases; junction bases not matched to a gene: 11. The CDR3 loop reads CASSDLGLAGDETQYF. CDR3 bases: TGCGCCAGCAGCGACCTGGGGCTAGCGGGGGATGAGACCCAGTACTTC. The whole variable domain, filled in from reference TRBV5-1 and TRBJ2-5, reads KAGVTQTPRYLIKTRGQQVTLSCSPISGHRSVSWYQQTPGQGLQFLFEYFSETQRNKGNFPGRFSGRQFSNSRSEMNVSTLELGDSALYLCASSDLGLAGDETQYFGPGTRLLVL.

In nucleotides, the CDR3 is TGTGCCAGTAGCGCCAAGAACTACTCTGGAAACACCATATATTTT. Translated, it gives CASSAKNYSGNTIYF. The V call is TRBV19, the J call TRBJ1-3; D not resolved. Between the trimmed V and J ends, which lost 6 bases and 0 bases, there was a span of 12 bases. Germline CDR1 reads LNHDA; CDR2 reads SQIVND (reference sequence). The CDR3 extends over 15 amino acids.

This clone showed up just once. The chain combines TRBV7-2 with TRBJ2-7, with TRBD2 matching 13 bases. CDR3 size: 17 residues. Per the germline V gene, CDR1 is SGHTA and CDR2 is FQGNSA. Unmatched junction bases numbered 8, after V lost 3 bases and J lost 3 bases. The CDR3, as DNA: TGTGCCAGCAGCTTCCCGACTAGCGGGGGGTCTTTCTACGAGCAGTACTTC. This encodes CASSFPTSGGSFYEQYF.

This CDR3 reads CAWAILSGFGNTIYF. For the CDR3, the DNA is TGTGCCTGGGCCATCCTCTCAGGGTTCGGAAACACCATATATTTT. The J gene is TRBJ1-3, the V gene TRBV30, with a weak D call TRBD1 (5 bases). The V end was cut by 5 bases, the J end by 4 bases, with 18 bases between. This CDR3 is built from 15 residues. Germline V gene sequence: CDR1 GTSNPN, CDR2 SVGIG (reference sequence).

This clone has just one count. This sequence joins TRBV18 and TRBJ2-5; possible D gene TRBD1, 6 bases. V was trimmed by 5 bases and J by 3 bases, leaving 13 bases between them. The CDR3 runs 14 residues. CDR1 KGHSH and CDR2 LQKENI come from the germline V gene. The CDR3 DNA sequence: TGTGCCAGCTCATCTGGAACAGGGAAAGAGACCCAGTACTTC. Its protein is CASSSGTGKETQYF.

The V gene is TRBV28, the J gene TRBJ1-1, with D perhaps matching TRBD1 (5 bases). CDR3 size: 14 residues. V was pared by 7 bases and J by 4 bases, with 16 bases between. Germline lookup yields CDR1 MDHEN and CDR2 SYDVKM. CDR3 nucleotide sequence: TGTGCCAGCAATCGGGGGGGTGTCTCCACTGAAGCTTTCTTT. Protein: CASNRGGVSTEAFF.

This chain connects TRBV5-1 to TRBJ2-3; 7 nucleotides agree with TRBD1. The junction had 15 bases not matched to a gene; V was cut back by 2 bases and J by 0 bases. Germline CDR1 reads SGHRS; CDR2 reads YFSETQ. The CDR3 has 19 residues. The CDR3 loop is CASSFGRLEVGQSTDTQYF. The CDR3 region has the DNA TGCGCCAGCAGCTTTGGAAGGTTAGAAGTGGGACAGAGCACAGATACGCAGTATTTT.

This chain connects TRBV28 to TRBJ1-1; 10 bases agree with TRBD1. The V gene's germline CDR1 is MDHEN and CDR2 SYDVKM. This CDR3 is built from 16 residues. V lost 6 bases to trimming and J lost 11 bases; unmatched junction nucleotides: 18. The CDR3 spells CASSQNSGQGLVVAFF. CDR3 sequence (DNA): TGTGCCAGCAGCCAGAACTCGGGACAGGGGTTAGTAGTGGCTTTCTTT.

The genes are TRBV11-1 and TRBJ2-1; D perhaps matches TRBD2 (7 bases). CDR1 SGHAT and CDR2 FQDESV come from the germline V gene (reference sequence). V lost 4 bases to trimming and J lost 4 bases, with 17 bases between them. CDR3 size: 16 residues. CDR3 DNA sequence: TGTGCCAGCAGCTCCTTTATCGGGGGGCTTTACAATGAGCAGTTCTTC. This translates into CASSSFIGGLYNEQFF. Full variable domain (rest looked up from reference TRBV11-1 and TRBJ2-1): EAEVAQSPRYKITEKSQAVAFWCDPISGHATLYWYRQILGQGPELLVQFQDESVVDDSQLPKDRFSAERLKGVDSTLKIQPAELGDSAMYLCASSSFIGGLYNEQFFGPGTRLTVL.

V gene TRBV5-5 combines with J gene TRBJ2-1, with unresolved D. V was pared by 3 bases and J by 0 bases, with 13 bases between. The CDR3 loop spans 16 amino acids. Germline-derived CDR1 and CDR2 are SGHKS and YYEKEE (reference sequence). This CDR3 reads CASSWILGSSYNEQFF. The CDR3 coding sequence is TGTGCCAGCAGCTGGATCTTGGGCAGCTCCTACAATGAGCAGTTCTTC.

The rearrangement uses TRBV5-4 and TRBJ2-7; D is perhaps TRBD1 (6 bases). V was shortened by 7 bases and J by 6 bases, with 17 bases between the two germline ends. Per the germline V gene, CDR1 is SGHNT and CDR2 is YYREEE (reference sequence). CDR3 length: 13 residues. The CDR3 protein is CASAMNDRSEQYF. The CDR3 bases are TGTGCCAGCGCAATGAATGACAGGTCCGAGCAGTACTTC.

The V and J genes are TRBV18 and TRBJ1-1, with D tentatively TRBD1 (5 bases). Trimming shortened V by 6 bases and J by 3 bases, and 11 bases separated the two germline ends. The germline gives CDR1 KGHSH, CDR2 LQKENI. This CDR3 contains 13 residues. The CDR3 DNA reads TGTGCCAGCTCTTCGGGGGAGGACACTGAAGCTTTCTTT. Translation: CASSSGEDTEAFF.

This clone was counted between two and nine times. This CDR3 is also generated by other DNA sequences in the sample. The J gene is TRBJ2-2, the V gene TRBV5-6; 9 bases map to TRBD1. CDR3 length: 16 amino acids. CDR1 is SGHDT and CDR2 is YYEEEE in the germline V gene. V was clipped by 0 bases and J by 5 bases; unmatched bases: 5. The CDR3 sequence is CASSLGGTGRTGELFF. CDR3 bases: TGTGCCAGCAGCTTGGGTGGGACAGGGAGGACCGGGGAGCTGTTTTTT.

This sequence joins TRBV3-1 (or the pseudogene TRBV3-2) and TRBJ2-7, with 7 bases matching TRBD1. Trimming removed 5 bases from V and 4 bases from J; junction bases left unmatched: 5. Germline loops: CDR1 LGHDT, CDR2 YNNKEL (reference sequence). This CDR3 is built from 13 residues. CDR3 sequence reads: CASSGRDRYEQYF. The CDR3 nucleotides are TGTGCCAGCAGCGGCCGGGACAGATACGAGCAGTACTTC.

The chain couples TRBV19 to TRBJ2-3; 12 bases agree with TRBD2. From germline, CDR1 is LNHDA and CDR2 SQIVND (reference sequence). Germline trimming cut 2 bases from V and 4 bases from J; bases unmatched to any gene: 4. The CDR3 is made up of 16 amino acids. CDR3: CASSITLAGGADTQYF. The CDR3 DNA is TGTGCCAGTAGTATAACGCTAGCGGGGGGGGCAGATACGCAGTATTTT.

This chain links TRBV19 with TRBJ1-2; D is perhaps TRBD1 (5 bases). The V and J ends lost 0 bases and 4 bases respectively, with 15 bases between them. Germline values: CDR1 LNHDA, CDR2 SQIVND (reference sequence). The CDR3 totals 16 residues. The CDR3 region has the DNA TGTGCCAGTAGTATAGATCTGGGGGGGTTCTCCTATGGCTACACCTTC. Residues: CASSIDLGGFSYGYTF.

The chain carries TRBV11-1 and TRBJ2-5; unclear D gene. The CDR3 runs to 16 residues. The ends were cut back, 3 bases at V and 4 bases at J, with 18 bases in the middle. Germline CDR1 SGHAT, CDR2 FQDESV (reference sequence). For the CDR3, the DNA is TGTGCCAGCAGCTTCGGATCTCACAGCCTCACAGAGACCCAGTACTTC. Translated, it gives CASSFGSHSLTETQYF.

The chain couples TRBV10-2 to TRBJ2-7, with TRBD1 matching 7 bases. The junction had 1 base not matched to a gene; V was cut back by 2 bases and J by 3 bases. The germline CDR1 and CDR2 sequences are WSHSY and SAAADI. CDR3 length equals 13 residues. This CDR3 reads CASSEDRVYEQYF. The CDR3 nucleotides are TGCGCCAGCAGTGAGGACAGGGTCTACGAGCAGTACTTC.

V usage is TRBV30 and J usage is TRBJ2-7, with 10 bases that match TRBD1. Germline CDR1 is GTSNPN and CDR2 is SVGIG (reference sequence). The junction had 6 bases not matched to a gene; V was cut back by 1 base and J by 3 bases. CDR3 size: 15 residues. In DNA form, the CDR3 reads TGTGCCTGGAGTGGGGACAGGGGAATGGGCTACGAGCAGTACTTC. Protein product: CAWSGDRGMGYEQYF.

The chain uses TRBV5-4 and TRBJ1-1, with no clear D. Trimming left V 3 bases short and J 2 bases short, with 11 bases between. Germline V gene sequence: CDR1 SGHNT, CDR2 YYREEE (reference sequence). The CDR3 contains 14 residues. Here the CDR3 reads CASSSSSKNTEAFF. CDR3 bases: TGTGCCAGCAGCTCGTCCTCTAAAAACACTGAAGCTTTCTTT.